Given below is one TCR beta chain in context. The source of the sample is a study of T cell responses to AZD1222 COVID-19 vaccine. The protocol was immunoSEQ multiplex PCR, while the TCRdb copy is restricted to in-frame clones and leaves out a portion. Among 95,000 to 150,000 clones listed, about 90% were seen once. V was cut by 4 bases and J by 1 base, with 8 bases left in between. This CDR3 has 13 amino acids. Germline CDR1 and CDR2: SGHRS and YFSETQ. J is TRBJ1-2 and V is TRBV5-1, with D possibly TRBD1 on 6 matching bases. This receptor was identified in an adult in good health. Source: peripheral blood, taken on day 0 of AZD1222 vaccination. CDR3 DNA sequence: TGCGCCAGCAGCCAGGGGAGTAACTATGGCTACACCTTC. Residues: CASSQGSNYGYTF.